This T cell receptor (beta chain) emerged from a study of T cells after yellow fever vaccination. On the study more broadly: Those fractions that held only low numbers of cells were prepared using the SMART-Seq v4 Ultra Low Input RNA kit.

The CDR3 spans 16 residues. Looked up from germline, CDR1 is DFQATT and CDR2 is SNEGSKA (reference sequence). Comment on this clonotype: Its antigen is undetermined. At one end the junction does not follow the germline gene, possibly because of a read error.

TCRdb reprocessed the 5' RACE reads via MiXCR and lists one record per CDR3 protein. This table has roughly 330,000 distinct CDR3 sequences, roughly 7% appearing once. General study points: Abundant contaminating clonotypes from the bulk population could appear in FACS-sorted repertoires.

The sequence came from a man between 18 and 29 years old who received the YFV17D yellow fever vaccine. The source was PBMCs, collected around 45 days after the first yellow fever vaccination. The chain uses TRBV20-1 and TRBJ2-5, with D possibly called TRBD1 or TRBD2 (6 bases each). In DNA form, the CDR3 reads TGCTGTGCTAGAGATAGGGGGGCTAGCGTGCAGGAGACCCAGTACTTC. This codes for CCARDRGASVQETQYF.